The 7 T cell receptor beta chains below all came from one sample that was sequenced in a study of blood T cell repertoires in COVID-19. TCRdb's table, derived via immunoSEQ multiplex PCR, lists solely in-frame clones and lacks some. The sample shows some 180,000 clones, 84% of them seen only once. Input material: peripheral blood. Receptors were obtained from a human donor in a cohort sampled during active COVID-19.

The genes are TRBV6-2 or TRBV6-3 and TRBJ2-7, with 7 bases that match TRBD1. CDR3 size: 15 residues. Trimming took 0 bases from V and 0 from J; bases not matched to a gene: 2. Germline V gene lookup returns CDR1 MNHEY and CDR2 SVGEGT. The CDR3: CASSYSTGYSYEQYF. CDR3 nucleotides: TGTGCCAGCAGTTACTCGACAGGGTACTCCTACGAGCAGTACTTC.

As DNA, the CDR3 is TGTGCCAGTAGTAGTAACGGGCTAGGGAGGAACACTGAAGCTTTCTTT. This codes for CASSSNGLGRNTEAFF. The chain couples TRBV19 to TRBJ1-1; D ambiguous. Germline V gene lookup returns CDR1 LNHDA and CDR2 SQIVND (reference sequence). V was pared by 4 bases and J by 1 base, with 16 bases between. The CDR3 extends over 16 amino acids.

The chain links TRBV12-2 to TRBJ2-1; the D segment call TRBD2 is taken from the table without a DNA check. TRBV12-2 is described as a pseudogene. The CDR3 is 20 residues long. CDR3: CASRLPLGDAGGLINNEQFF. The CDR3 nucleotides read TGTGCAAGTCGCCTCCCTCTGGGCGACGCGGGAGGACTCATTAACAATGAGCAGTTCTTC.

V is TRBV7-2 and J is TRBJ1-6; maybe TRBD1 (6 bases). CDR1 and CDR2 from the germline V gene are SGHTA and FQGNSA. The CDR3 is made up of 17 amino acids. Trimming took off 1 base at V and 7 bases at J, with 17 bases between the two ends. The CDR3 region is CASSLVRGPGLNSPLHF. CDR3 nucleotides: TGTGCCAGCAGCTTAGTCAGGGGACCGGGGTTAAATTCACCCCTCCACTTT.

The chain employs TRBV19 and TRBJ2-1, with TRBD2 matching over 9 bases. The V gene end was trimmed by 3 bases and the J gene end by 8 bases; junction bases not matched to a gene: 8. CDR3 length: 15 residues. CDR1 is LNHDA, CDR2 SQIVND, per germline (reference sequence). CDR3 in DNA: TGTGCCAGTAGTATGAGGGCGGGAGGGATCTATGAGCAGTTCTTC. This translates into CASSMRAGGIYEQFF.

This chain links TRBV11-2 with TRBJ2-3; 12 nucleotides agree with TRBD1. This CDR3 is built from 17 residues. The junction had 9 bases not matched to a gene; V was cut back by 4 bases and J by 4 bases. Germline V gene lookup returns CDR1 SGHAT and CDR2 FQNNGV. This CDR3 reads CASSYGTGGFRSDTQYF. CDR3 DNA sequence: TGTGCCAGCAGCTACGGGACAGGGGGCTTTAGGTCAGATACGCAGTATTTT.

The J gene is TRBJ2-1, the V gene TRBV9, with 10 nucleotides matching TRBD2. The CDR3 totals 16 residues. Germline CDR1 and CDR2: SGDLS and YYNGEE. V was clipped by 0 bases and J by 10 bases; unmatched bases: 10. CDR3 DNA sequence: TGTGCCAGCAGCGTAGGTGGGCTAGCGGGAGTGGGGGAGCAGTTCTTC. Its protein is CASSVGGLAGVGEQFF.